This T cell receptor (beta chain) was recovered during a study of spatial heterogeneity in lung cancer. Looking at the study overall: Detection consistently yielded more beta chains than alpha chains.

From the 5' RACE reads, TCRdb called clonotypes with MiXCR, one entry per CDR3 protein. Among more than 95,000 distinct CDR3 sequences listed, approximately 12% were seen once. Time point described: blood at routine non-recurrence follow-up after resection. Tumor, nontumor lung or frozen PBMC supplied whole RNA that was sequenced unsorted. This clonotype showed up many times. Losses at the gene ends were 4 bases for V and 4 bases for J; bases not matched to a gene: 10. Germline V gene lookup returns CDR1 SGHRS and CDR2 YFSETQ. The CDR3 contains 16 residues. The chain uses TRBV5-1 and TRBJ1-2; 10 bases line up with TRBD1. The sample consisted of PBMCs, taken at follow-up. The TCR sequence derives from a male donor with early-stage non-small cell lung cancer. The CDR3 nucleotides are TGCGCCAGCAGCCAACTTGGGACAGGGGAGGTCTATGGCTACACCTTC. The encoded protein is CASSQLGTGEVYGYTF.